The clone carrying this T cell receptor (beta chain) appeared many times. Relative to the germline gene, one junction end is altered; a read error may explain this. Germline V gene sequence: CDR1 SSHAT, CDR2 FNYEAQ (reference sequence). The CDR3 has 16 residues. The sample belongs to a study of T-cell reconstitution after alpha-beta-depleted transplantation in children. As it was prepared, the TCRbeta library received unique molecular identifiers. TCRdb itself ran the PCR reads through MiXCR, one entry per CDR3 protein. The sample has 95,000 to 120,000 distinct CDR3 sequences; 5.5% to 7% are singletons.

The V call is TRBV7-7, the J call TRBJ2-1; no reliable D call. The specimen comprised PBMCs, mostly from graft donor cells, sampled 360 days after TCRalphabeta/CD19-depleted stem cell transplant. The TCR comes from a male patient between 2 and 9 years old who had a stem cell transplant for acute lymphoblastic leukemia, so the T cells may come from the graft donor. CDR3 sequence: CASSLAFPSSYNEQFF. CDR3 coding DNA: TGTGCTAGCAGCTTAGCCTTTCCGAGCTCCTACAATGAGCAGTTCTTC.